In this sample, the clone carrying this T cell receptor beta chain turned up a few times. Its antigen is unknown. The CDR3 sequence is 12 residues long. Germline V lookup: CDR1 DFQATT, CDR2 SNEGSKA (reference sequence). The record originates from a study of blood T cells in healthy people across ages. For the second PCR, which ran for about 6 to 11 cycles, a sample-barcoded 5' primer and a J-beta primer mix were used. A template-switch adaptor containing 12 random nucleotides labeled each cDNA molecule. TCRdb independently ran MiXCR on the 5' RACE reads; one entry per CDR3 protein. The sample shows some 1.1 million distinct CDR3 sequences, approximately 38% of them seen only once. Broader study findings: The study regarded diversity estimates from one million T cells as underestimates. Possibly, changes in expanded clonotypes were confounded because donor CMV status was unknown. Conclusively comparing naive with antigen-experienced cells was impossible with unsorted PBMCs.

What was sequenced was blood. The source of this sequence is a man aged 18 to 30 in good health. The V and J genes are TRBV20-1 and TRBJ1-4; unclear D gene. CDR3 protein: CTWVRPNEKLFF. The CDR3 DNA sequence: TGCACTTGGGTGCGGCCTAATGAAAAACTGTTTTTT.